This is a list of T cell receptor beta chains from one sample in a study of blood T cell repertoires in COVID-19. The protocol was immunoSEQ multiplex PCR, while the TCRdb copy is restricted to in-frame clones and leaves out a portion. The sample comprises a few hundred thousand clones, approximately 90% of which are singletons, and roughly 7% rests with the top ten. The sample comprised peripheral blood. These TCRs come from a woman in her twenties or thirties who had recovered from COVID-19. Both conserved end residues are part of each CDR3. A D gene is named only where the DNA matches it firmly. Size is omitted from some rows. Given values are once, few, many or a class for expanded clones.

CASSEDRGLAFF	TGTGCCAGCAGTGAGGACAGGGGGCTTGCTTTCTTT	TRBJ1-1	TRBV28	TRBD1	NA
CATSDTGAPNQPQHF	TGTGCCACCAGTGATACAGGGGCCCCAAATCAGCCCCAGCATTTT	TRBJ1-5	TRBV24-1	TRBD1	NA
CASRGGHRRALGTF	TGTGCCAGCAGGGGGGGGCACCGGCGGGCCCTAGGGACCTTC	TRBJ1-2	TRBV28	NA	once
CASSPGASGNTIYF	TGTGCCAGCAGCCCGGGGGCCTCTGGAAACACCATATATTTT	TRBJ1-3	TRBV6-2/TRBV6-3	NA	NA
CASSLTWDRYSYEQYF	TGTGCCAGCAGTTTAACATGGGACAGGTATTCCTACGAGCAGTACTTC	TRBJ2-7	TRBV27	TRBD1	NA
CASSWGTGGKPFF	TGTGCCAGCAGCTGGGGGACAGGGGGCAAACCTTTCTTT	TRBJ1-1	TRBV7-3	TRBD1	few
CASSSEGASTEAFF	TGTGCCAGCAGTTCTGAAGGGGCGTCTACTGAAGCTTTCTTT	TRBJ1-1	TRBV27	NA	NA
CSVESGLNTEAFF	TGCAGCGTTGAGAGCGGGTTGAACACTGAAGCTTTCTTT	TRBJ1-1	TRBV29-1	NA	NA
CASSPRLGANVLTF	TGTGCCAGCTCACCGCGGCTCGGGGCCAACGTCCTGACTTTC	TRBJ2-6	TRBV18	NA	NA
CASDRGPSPLHF	TGTGCCAGCGACAGGGGGCCTTCACCCCTCCACTTT	TRBJ1-6	TRBV6-5	TRBD1	few
CASSPSQLGDRDTEAFF	TGTGCCAGCTCACCAAGTCAATTAGGGGATCGGGACACTGAAGCTTTCTTT	TRBJ1-1	TRBV18	NA	NA
CASSLETGEDGYTF	TGCGCCAGCAGCTTGGAGACAGGGGAGGATGGCTACACCTTC	TRBJ1-2	TRBV5-1	TRBD1	NA
CASSLDGEETQYF	TGTGCCAGCAGTTTGGACGGGGAGGAGACCCAGTACTTC	TRBJ2-5	TRBV27	NA	NA
CASSQGPEQYF	TGTGCCAGCAGCCAGGGCCCCGAGCAGTACTTC	TRBJ2-7	TRBV3-1/TRBV3-2	NA	few
CASSESSYNEQFF	TGTGCCAGCAGTGAATCCAGTTACAATGAGCAGTTCTTC	TRBJ2-1	TRBV25-1	NA	NA
CASSPGTGSNYGYTF	TGTGCCAGCAGTCCCGGGACAGGGTCTAACTATGGCTACACCTTC	TRBJ1-2	TRBV6-5	TRBD1	NA
CASSVGVYGYTF	TGTGCCAGCAGCGTAGGAGTCTATGGCTACACCTTC	TRBJ1-2	TRBV9	NA	NA
CASTISISGNTIYF	TGTGCCAGCACCATCAGTATCTCTGGAAACACCATATATTTT	TRBJ1-3	TRBV6-6	NA	NA
CSVVQGAGGNQPQHF	TGCAGCGTTGTACAGGGGGCCGGGGGCAATCAGCCCCAGCATTTT	TRBJ1-5	TRBV29-1	TRBD1	many
CASSSQGTSGVVYNEQFF	TGTGCCAGCAGCTCCCAGGGGACTAGCGGGGTAGTCTACAATGAGCAGTTCTTC	TRBJ2-1	TRBV7-2	TRBD2	NA
CASSDDLRGAQETQYF	TGTGCCAGCAGCGACGACTTAAGGGGTGCACAAGAGACCCAGTACTTC	TRBJ2-5	TRBV9	NA	NA